Below, 4 T cell receptor beta chains from the same sample are listed, as sequenced in a study of blood T cell repertoires in COVID-19. Measured with immunoSEQ multiplex PCR; TCRdb has only the in-frame clones, and not every one. The table lists approximately 350,000 clones, more than 75% of them singletons. Sequencing was performed on peripheral blood. The receptors were sampled from a woman aged 18-35 years who had recovered from COVID-19.

The V and J genes are TRBV5-6 and TRBJ2-3; D ambiguous. Germline V CDR1 and CDR2: SGHDT, YYEEEE. This CDR3 has 13 residues. V was pared by 2 bases and J by 3 bases, with 7 bases between. CDR3 region: CASSLQFTDTQYF. The CDR3 coding sequence is TGTGCCAGCAGCTTACAATTTACAGATACGCAGTATTTT.

J is TRBJ1-4 and V is TRBV19; possibly TRBD1 for D (6 bases). Trimming left V 3 bases short and J 3 bases short, with 11 bases between. Germline V gene data show CDR1 as LNHDA and CDR2 as SQIVND (reference sequence). The CDR3 extends over 15 amino acids. This chain's CDR3 is CASSMVEGANEKLFF. CDR3 sequence (DNA): TGTGCCAGTAGTATGGTCGAGGGGGCTAATGAAAAACTGTTTTTT.

The chain employs TRBV6-1 and TRBJ1-5; D ambiguous. CDR1 and CDR2 from the germline V gene are MNHNS and SASEGT. V was shortened by 0 bases and J by 11 bases, with 11 bases between the two germline ends. This CDR3 has 13 amino acids. The CDR3 DNA is TGTGCCAGCAGTGAAGCGTCAGGTACAGCCCAGCATTTT. Translated: CASSEASGTAQHF.

There are a few counts of this clone. V and J are TRBV6-5 and TRBJ2-2; 7 positions match TRBD1. After removal of 8 bases from V and 7 bases from J, the junction contained 13 bases not matched to a gene. The CDR3 is 15 residues long. CDR1 is MNHEY and CDR2 is SVGAGI in the germline V gene. In DNA form, the CDR3 reads TGTGCCAGCTCCATCTTGACAGGGTACGACGGGGAGCTGTTTTTT. Translating gives CASSILTGYDGELFF.